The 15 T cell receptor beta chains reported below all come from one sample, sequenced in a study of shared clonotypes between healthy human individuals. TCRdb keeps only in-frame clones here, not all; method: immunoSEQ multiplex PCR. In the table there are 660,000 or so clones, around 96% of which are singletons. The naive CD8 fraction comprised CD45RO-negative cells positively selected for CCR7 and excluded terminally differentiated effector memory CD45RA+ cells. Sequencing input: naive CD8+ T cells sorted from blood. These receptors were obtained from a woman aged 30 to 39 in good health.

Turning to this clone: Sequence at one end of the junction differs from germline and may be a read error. The CDR3 sequence: CASSLVAEETRYF. The CDR3 DNA sequence: TGTGCCAGCAGCTTGGTCGCGGAAGAGACCCGGTACTTC. The V call is TRBV5-4, the J call TRBJ2-5; the D is unclear. Germline CDR1 is SGHNT and CDR2 is YYREEE (reference sequence). CDR3 length: 13 residues.

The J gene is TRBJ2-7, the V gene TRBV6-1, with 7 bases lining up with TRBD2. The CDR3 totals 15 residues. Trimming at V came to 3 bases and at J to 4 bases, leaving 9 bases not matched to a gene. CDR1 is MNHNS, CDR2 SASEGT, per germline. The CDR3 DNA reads TGTGCCAGCAGTGAGGGACTAAATCCGGCGTACGAGCAGTACTTC. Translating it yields CASSEGLNPAYEQYF.

CDR3 protein: CASRTGIAGYTF. CDR3 coding DNA: TGTGCCAGCAGAACAGGGATAGCTGGCTACACCTTC. V and J are TRBV27 and TRBJ1-2, with a weak D call TRBD1 (6 bases). The CDR3 runs 12 residues. Germline lookup yields CDR1 MNHEY and CDR2 SMNVEV (reference sequence). The V end was cut by 6 bases, the J end by 7 bases, with 12 bases between.

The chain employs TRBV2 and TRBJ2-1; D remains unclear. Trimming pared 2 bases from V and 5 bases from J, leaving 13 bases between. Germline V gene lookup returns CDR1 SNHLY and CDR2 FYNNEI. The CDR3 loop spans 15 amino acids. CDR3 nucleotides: TGTGCCAGCAGTGAACTTTCGCAGGCTAACAATGAGCAGTTCTTC. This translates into CASSELSQANNEQFF. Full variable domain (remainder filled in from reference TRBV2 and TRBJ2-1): EPEVTQTPSHQVTQMGQEVILRCVPISNHLYFYWYRQILGQKVEFLVSFYNNEISEKSEIFDDQFSVERPDGSNFTLKIRSTKLEDSAMYFCASSELSQANNEQFFGPGTRLTVL.

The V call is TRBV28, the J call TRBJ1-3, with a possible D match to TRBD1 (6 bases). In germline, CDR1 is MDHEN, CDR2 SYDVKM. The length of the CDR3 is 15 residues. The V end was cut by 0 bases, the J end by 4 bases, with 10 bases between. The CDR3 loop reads CASSLWWQGGNTIYF. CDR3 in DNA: TGTGCCAGCAGTTTATGGTGGCAGGGGGGAAACACCATATATTTT.

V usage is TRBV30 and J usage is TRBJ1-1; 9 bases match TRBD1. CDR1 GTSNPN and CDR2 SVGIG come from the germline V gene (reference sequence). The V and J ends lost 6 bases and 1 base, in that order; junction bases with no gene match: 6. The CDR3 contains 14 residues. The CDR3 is CACKTGGKNTEAFF. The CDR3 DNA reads TGTGCCTGTAAAACAGGGGGCAAGAACACTGAAGCTTTCTTT.

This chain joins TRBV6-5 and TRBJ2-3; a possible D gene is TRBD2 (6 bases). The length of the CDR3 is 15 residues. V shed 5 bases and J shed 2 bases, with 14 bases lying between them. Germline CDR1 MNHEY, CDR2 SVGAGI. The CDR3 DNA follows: TGTGCCAGCAGTCACACGGGGGAGGCCACAGATACGCAGTATTTT. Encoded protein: CASSHTGEATDTQYF.

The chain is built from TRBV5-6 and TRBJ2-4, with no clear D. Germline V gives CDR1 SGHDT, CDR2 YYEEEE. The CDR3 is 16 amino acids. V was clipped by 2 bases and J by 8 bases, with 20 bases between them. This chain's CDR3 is CASSFFPSAESDIQYF. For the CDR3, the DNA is TGTGCCAGCAGCTTTTTTCCTAGTGCGGAATCGGACATTCAGTACTTC.

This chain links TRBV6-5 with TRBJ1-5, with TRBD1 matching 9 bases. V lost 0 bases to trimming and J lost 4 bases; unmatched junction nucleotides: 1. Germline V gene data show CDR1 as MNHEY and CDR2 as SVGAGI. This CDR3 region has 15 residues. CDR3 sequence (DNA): TGTGCCAGCAGTTACTCGGGACAGGGAAATCAGCCCCAGCATTTT. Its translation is CASSYSGQGNQPQHF.

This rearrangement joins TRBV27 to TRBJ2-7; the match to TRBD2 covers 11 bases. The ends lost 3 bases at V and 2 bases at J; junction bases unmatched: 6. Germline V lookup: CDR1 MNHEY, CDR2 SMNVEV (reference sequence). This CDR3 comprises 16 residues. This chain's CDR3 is CASSFAGLADTYEQYF. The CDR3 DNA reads TGTGCCAGCAGTTTCGCGGGACTAGCGGACACCTACGAGCAGTACTTC.

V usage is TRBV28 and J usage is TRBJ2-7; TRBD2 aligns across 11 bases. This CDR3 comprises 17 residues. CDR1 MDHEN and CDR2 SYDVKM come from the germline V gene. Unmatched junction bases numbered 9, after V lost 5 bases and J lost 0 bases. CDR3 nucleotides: TGTGCCAGCAGTCCGGCCCTGGGACTAGCGGACTCCTACGAGCAGTACTTC. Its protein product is CASSPALGLADSYEQYF.

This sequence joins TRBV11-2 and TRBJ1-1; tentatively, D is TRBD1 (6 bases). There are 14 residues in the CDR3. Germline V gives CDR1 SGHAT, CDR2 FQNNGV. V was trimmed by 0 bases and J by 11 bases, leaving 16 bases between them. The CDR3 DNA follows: TGTGCCAGCAGCTTAGATCTGGGGGGCCGGGGGGCTTTCTTT. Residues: CASSLDLGGRGAFF.

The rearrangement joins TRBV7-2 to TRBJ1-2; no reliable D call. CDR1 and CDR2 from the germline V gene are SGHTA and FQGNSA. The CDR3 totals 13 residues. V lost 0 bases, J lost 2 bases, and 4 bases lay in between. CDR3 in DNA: TGTGCCAGCAGCTTAGCGAGAAACTATGGCTACACCTTC. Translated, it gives CASSLARNYGYTF.

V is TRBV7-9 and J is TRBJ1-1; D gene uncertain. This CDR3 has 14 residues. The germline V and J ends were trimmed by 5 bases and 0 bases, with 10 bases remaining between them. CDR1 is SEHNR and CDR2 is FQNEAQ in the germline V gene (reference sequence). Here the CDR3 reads CASSRSAMNTEAFF. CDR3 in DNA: TGTGCCAGCAGCCGGTCGGCGATGAACACTGAAGCTTTCTTT.

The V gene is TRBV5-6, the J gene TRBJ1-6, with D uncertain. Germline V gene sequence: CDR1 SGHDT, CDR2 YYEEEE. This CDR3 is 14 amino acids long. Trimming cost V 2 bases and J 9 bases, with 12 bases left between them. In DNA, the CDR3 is TGTGCCAGCAGCTTTTACAAGGCCGGTTCACCCCTCCACTTT. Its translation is CASSFYKAGSPLHF.